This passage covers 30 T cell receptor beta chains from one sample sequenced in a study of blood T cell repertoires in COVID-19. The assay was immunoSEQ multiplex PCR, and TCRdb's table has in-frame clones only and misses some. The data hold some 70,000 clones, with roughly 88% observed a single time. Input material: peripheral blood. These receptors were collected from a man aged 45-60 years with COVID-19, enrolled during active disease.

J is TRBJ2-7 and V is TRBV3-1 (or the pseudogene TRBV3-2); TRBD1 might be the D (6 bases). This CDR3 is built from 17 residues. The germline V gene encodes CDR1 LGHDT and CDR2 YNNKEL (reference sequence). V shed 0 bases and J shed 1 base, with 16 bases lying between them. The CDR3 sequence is CASSQEVGADYSYEQYF. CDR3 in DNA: TGTGCCAGCAGCCAAGAGGTGGGGGCGGATTATTCCTACGAGCAGTACTTC.

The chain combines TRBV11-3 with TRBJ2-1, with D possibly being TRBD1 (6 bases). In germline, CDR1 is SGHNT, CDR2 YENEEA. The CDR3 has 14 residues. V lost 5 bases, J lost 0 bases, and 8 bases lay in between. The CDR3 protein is CASSPDSSYNEQFF. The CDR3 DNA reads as TGTGCCAGCAGCCCGGACAGCTCCTACAATGAGCAGTTCTTC.

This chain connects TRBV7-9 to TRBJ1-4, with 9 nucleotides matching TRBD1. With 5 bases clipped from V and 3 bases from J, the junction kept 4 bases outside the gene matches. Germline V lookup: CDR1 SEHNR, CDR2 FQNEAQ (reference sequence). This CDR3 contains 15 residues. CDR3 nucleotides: TGTGCCAGCAGCCCGGACAGGGGAGCTAATGAAAAACTGTTTTTT. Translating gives CASSPDRGANEKLFF.

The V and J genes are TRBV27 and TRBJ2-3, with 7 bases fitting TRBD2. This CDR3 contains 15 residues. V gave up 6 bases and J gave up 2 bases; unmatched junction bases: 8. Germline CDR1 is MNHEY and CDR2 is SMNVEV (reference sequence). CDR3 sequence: CASRGTGGNTDTQYF. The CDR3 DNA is TGTGCCAGCAGGGGGACGGGGGGAAACACAGATACGCAGTATTTT.

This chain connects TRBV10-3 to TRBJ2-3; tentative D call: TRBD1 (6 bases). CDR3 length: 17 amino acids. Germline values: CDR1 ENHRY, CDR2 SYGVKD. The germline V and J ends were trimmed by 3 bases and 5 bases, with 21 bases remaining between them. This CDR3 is CAISDSQGLSRIDTQYF. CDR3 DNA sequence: TGTGCCATCAGTGATTCCCAGGGGCTTTCCCGTATAGATACGCAGTATTTT.

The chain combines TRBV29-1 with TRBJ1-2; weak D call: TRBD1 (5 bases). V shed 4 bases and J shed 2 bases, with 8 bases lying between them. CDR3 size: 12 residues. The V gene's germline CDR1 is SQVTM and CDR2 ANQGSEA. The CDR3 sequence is CSVGPGNYGYTF. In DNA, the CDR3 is TGCAGCGTTGGTCCAGGGAACTATGGCTACACCTTC.

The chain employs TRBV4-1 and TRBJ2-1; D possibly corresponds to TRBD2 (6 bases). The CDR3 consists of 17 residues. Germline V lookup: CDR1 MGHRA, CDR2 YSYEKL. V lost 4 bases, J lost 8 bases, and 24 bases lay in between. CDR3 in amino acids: CASSLSHLAGRVDEQFF. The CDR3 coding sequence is TGCGCCAGCAGCCTAAGCCACCTCGCGGGAAGGGTCGATGAGCAGTTCTTC.

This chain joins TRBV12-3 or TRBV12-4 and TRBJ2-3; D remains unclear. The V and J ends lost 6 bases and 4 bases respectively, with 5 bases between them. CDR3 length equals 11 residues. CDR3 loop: CASSLADTQYF. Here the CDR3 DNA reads TGTGCCAGCAGCCTAGCAGATACGCAGTATTTT.

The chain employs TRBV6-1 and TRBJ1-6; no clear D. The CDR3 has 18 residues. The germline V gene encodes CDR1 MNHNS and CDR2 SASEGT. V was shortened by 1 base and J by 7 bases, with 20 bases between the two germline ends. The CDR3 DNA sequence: TGTGCCAGCAGTGAAGGAGTCTTGGGCGGGGAGGAGAATTCACCCCTCCACTTT. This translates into CASSEGVLGGEENSPLHF.

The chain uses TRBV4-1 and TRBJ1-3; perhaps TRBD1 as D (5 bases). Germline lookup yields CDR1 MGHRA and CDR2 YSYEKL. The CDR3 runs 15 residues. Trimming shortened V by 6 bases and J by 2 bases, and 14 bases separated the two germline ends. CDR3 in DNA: TGCGCCAGCAGGGGGAGGGGAAGTACTGGAAACACCATATATTTT. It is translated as CASRGRGSTGNTIYF.

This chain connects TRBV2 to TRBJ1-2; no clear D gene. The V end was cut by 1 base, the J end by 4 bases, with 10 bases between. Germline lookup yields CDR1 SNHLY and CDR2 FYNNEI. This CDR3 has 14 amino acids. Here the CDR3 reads CASSEGGEGYGYTF. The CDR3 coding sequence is TGTGCCAGCAGTGAAGGGGGTGAGGGCTATGGCTACACCTTC.

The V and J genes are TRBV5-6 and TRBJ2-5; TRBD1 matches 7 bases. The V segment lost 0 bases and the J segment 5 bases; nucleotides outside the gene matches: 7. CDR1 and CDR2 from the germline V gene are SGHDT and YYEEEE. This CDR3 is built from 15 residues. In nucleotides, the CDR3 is TGTGCCAGCAGCTTGGGAAACAGGGGCTGGGAGACCCAGTACTTC. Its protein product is CASSLGNRGWETQYF.

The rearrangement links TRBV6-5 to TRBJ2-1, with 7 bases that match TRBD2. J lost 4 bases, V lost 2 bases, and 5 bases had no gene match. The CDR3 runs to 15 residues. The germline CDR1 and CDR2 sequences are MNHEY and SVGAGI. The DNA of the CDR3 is TGTGCCAGCAGTTACGGGCTAGCGGTATACAATGAGCAGTTCTTC. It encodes CASSYGLAVYNEQFF.

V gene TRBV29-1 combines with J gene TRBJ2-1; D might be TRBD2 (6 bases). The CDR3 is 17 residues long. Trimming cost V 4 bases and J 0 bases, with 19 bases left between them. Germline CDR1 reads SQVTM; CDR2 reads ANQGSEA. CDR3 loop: CSVGRDPTRTSYNEQFF. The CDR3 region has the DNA TGCAGCGTTGGGAGGGACCCGACTAGGACCTCCTACAATGAGCAGTTCTTC.

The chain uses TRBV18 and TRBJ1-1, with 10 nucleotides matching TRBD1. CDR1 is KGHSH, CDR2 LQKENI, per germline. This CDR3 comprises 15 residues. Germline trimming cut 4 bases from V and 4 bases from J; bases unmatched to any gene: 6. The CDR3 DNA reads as TGTGCCAGCTCACAGTATAGGGACAGGGGCACTGAAGCTTTCTTT. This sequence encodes CASSQYRDRGTEAFF. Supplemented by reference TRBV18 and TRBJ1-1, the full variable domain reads NAGVMQNPRHLVRRRGQEARLRCSPMKGHSHVYWYRQLPEEGLKFMVYLQKENIIDESGMPKERFSAEFPKEGPSILRIQQVVRGDSAAYFCASSQYRDRGTEAFFGQGTRLTVV.

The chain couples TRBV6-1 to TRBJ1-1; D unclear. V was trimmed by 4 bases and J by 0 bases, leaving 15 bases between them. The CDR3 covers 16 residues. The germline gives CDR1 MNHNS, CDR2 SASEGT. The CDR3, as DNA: TGTGCCAGCAGTGTCGACGGAATTAGCCTGAACACTGAAGCTTTCTTT. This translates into CASSVDGISLNTEAFF.

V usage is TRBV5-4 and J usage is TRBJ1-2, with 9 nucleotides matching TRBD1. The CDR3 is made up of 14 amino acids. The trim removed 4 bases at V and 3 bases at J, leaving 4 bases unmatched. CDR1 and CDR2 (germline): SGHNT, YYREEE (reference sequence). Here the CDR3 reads CASSQGQGDYGYTF. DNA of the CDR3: TGTGCCAGCAGCCAGGGACAGGGCGACTATGGCTACACCTTC.

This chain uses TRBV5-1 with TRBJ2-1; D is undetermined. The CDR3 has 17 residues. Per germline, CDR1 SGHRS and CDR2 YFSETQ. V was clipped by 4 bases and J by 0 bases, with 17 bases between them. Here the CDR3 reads CASSQAKTSSSYNEQFF. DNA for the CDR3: TGCGCCAGCAGCCAAGCGAAAACAAGTAGCTCCTACAATGAGCAGTTCTTC.

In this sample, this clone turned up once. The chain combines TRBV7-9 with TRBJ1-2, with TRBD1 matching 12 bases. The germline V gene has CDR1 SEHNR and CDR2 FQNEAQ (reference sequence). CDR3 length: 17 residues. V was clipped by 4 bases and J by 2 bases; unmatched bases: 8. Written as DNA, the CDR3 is TGTGCCAGCAGCTCCCCGGAGGGGACAGGGGGCAACTATGGCTACACCTTC. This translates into CASSSPEGTGGNYGYTF. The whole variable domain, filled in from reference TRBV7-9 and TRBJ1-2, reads DTGVSQNPRHKITKRGQNVTFRCDPISEHNRLYWYRQTLGQGPEFLTYFQNEAQLEKSRLLSDRFSAERPKGSFSTLEIQRTEQGDSAMYLCASSSPEGTGGNYGYTFGSGTRLTVV.

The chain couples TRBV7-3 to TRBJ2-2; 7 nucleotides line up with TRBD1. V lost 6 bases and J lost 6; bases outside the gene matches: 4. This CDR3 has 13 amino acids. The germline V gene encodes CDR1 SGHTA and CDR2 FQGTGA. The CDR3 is CASRAQGSGELFF. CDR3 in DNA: TGTGCCAGCAGGGCACAGGGGTCCGGGGAGCTGTTTTTT.

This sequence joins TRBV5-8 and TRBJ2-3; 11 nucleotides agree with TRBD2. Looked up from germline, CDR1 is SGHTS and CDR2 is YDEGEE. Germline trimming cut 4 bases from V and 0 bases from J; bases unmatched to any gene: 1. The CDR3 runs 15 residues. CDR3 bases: TGTGCCAGCAGCGGGACTAGCGGAAGCACAGATACGCAGTATTTT. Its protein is CASSGTSGSTDTQYF.

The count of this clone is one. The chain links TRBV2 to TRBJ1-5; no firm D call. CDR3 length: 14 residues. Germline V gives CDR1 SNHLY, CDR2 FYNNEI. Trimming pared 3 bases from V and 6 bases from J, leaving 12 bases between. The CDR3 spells CASSEVHSGQPQHF. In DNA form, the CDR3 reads TGTGCCAGCAGTGAGGTGCATTCGGGTCAGCCCCAGCATTTT.

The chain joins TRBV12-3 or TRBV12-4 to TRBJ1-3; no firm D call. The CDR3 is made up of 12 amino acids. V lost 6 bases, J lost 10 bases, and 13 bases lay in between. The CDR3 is CASRPRAGTIYF. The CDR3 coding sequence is TGTGCCAGCAGGCCACGGGCGGGGACCATATATTTT.

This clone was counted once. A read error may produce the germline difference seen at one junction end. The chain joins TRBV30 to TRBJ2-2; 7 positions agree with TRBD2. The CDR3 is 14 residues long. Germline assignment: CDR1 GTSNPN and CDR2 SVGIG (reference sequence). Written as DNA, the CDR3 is TGCCCCTCGGTAGCGGGTAGGAACACCGGGGAGCTGTTTTTT. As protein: CPSVAGRNTGELFF.

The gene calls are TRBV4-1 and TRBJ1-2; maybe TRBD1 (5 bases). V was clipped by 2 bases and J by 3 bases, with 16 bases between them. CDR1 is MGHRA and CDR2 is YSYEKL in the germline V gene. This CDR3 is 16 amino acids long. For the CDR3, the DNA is TGCGCCAGCAGCCAACCCCAGGGCCGGATTTACTATGGCTACACCTTC. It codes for CASSQPQGRIYYGYTF.

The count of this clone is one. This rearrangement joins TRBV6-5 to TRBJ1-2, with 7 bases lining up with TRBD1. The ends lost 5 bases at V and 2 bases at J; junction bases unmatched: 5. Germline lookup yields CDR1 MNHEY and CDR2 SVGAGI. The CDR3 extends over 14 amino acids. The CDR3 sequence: CASSRQGLNYGYTF. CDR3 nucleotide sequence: TGTGCCAGCAGTAGACAGGGTCTAAACTATGGCTACACCTTC.

In DNA form, the CDR3 reads TGTGCCAGCAGCTTAGGATCCACTAGCGGGGGTACCTACGAGCAGTACTTC. Its translation: CASSLGSTSGGTYEQYF. V usage is TRBV7-9 and J usage is TRBJ2-7; 11 bases fit TRBD2. CDR1 is SEHNR, CDR2 FQNEAQ, per germline (reference sequence). V was clipped by 1 base and J by 2 bases; unmatched bases: 7. CDR3 size: 17 residues.

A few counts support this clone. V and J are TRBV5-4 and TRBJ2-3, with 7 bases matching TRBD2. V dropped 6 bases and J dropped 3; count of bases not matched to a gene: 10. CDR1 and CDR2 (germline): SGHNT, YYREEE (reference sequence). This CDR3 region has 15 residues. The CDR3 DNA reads TGTGCCAGCAAGCCGAAGAGGGAGGGGACAGATACGCAGTATTTT. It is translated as CASKPKREGTDTQYF.

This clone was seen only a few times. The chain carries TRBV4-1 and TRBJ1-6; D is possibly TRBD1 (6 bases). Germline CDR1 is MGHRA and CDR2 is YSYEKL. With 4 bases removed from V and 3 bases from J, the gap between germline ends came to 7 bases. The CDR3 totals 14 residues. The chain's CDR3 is CASSRDNYNSPLHF. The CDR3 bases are TGCGCCAGCAGCCGGGACAACTATAATTCACCCCTCCACTTT.

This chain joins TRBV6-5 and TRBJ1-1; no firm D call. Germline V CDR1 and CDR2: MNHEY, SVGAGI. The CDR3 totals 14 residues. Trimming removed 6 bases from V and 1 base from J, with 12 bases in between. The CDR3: CASRRSRQNTEAFF. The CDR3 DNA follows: TGTGCCAGCAGACGGTCCCGTCAGAACACTGAAGCTTTCTTT.